This entry lists 25 T cell receptor beta chains sequenced from one sample in a study of cytomegalovirus exposure and HLA in healthy donors (dated by TCRdb to about 2017). Library preparation employed the immunoSEQ multiplex PCR assay. For the multiplex PCR, a mixture combining 60 forward primers for TCR Vbeta segments and 13 reverse primers for TCR Jbeta segments was used. Not all clones reach the TCRdb copy of this immuneACCESS table, which keeps in-frame sequences only. Checked studies attribute under half of the gap to unresolved V genes and leave the rest unexplained. A total of about 130,000 clones appear in this sample, 65% to 70% of them only once. The ten largest clones take up about 1.5% of the sample. The sample taken for sequencing was PBMCs. The receptors derive from a human donor in good health.

The V and J genes are TRBV2 and TRBJ2-2; TRBD2 agrees at 7 bases. In germline, CDR1 is SNHLY, CDR2 FYNNEI. The CDR3 has 15 residues. Trimming took 4 bases from V and 1 from J; bases not matched to a gene: 3. The CDR3 here is CASSGLAVNTGELFF. CDR3 DNA sequence: TGTGCCAGCAGTGGGCTAGCGGTGAACACCGGGGAGCTGTTTTTT.

The rearrangement uses TRBV9 and TRBJ2-3, with D possibly TRBD2 on 5 matching bases. Per the germline V gene, CDR1 is SGDLS and CDR2 is YYNGEE. The CDR3 length is 17 residues. V shed 0 bases and J shed 2 bases, with 16 bases lying between them. The CDR3 DNA follows: TGTGCCAGCAGCGTAGATACTAGTGTGGGCACCACAGATACGCAGTATTTT. Residues: CASSVDTSVGTTDTQYF.

This chain connects TRBV18 to TRBJ2-7; a possible D gene is TRBD2 (5 bases). CDR1 and CDR2 from the germline V gene are KGHSH and LQKENI. The CDR3 runs to 13 residues. V was trimmed by 8 bases and J by 1 base, leaving 12 bases between them. Here the CDR3 reads CASHNGGSYEQYF. Here the CDR3 DNA reads TGTGCCAGCCACAACGGCGGGTCCTACGAGCAGTACTTC.

The table lists this clone with a few counts. V is TRBV7-9 and J is TRBJ1-3; 9 bases are shared with TRBD1. CDR1 and CDR2 from the germline V gene are SEHNR and FQNEAQ (reference sequence). V was clipped by 4 bases and J by 4 bases; unmatched bases: 11. This CDR3 is 17 amino acids long. The CDR3 DNA is TGTGCCAGCAGCTCAAAGCCGGGACAGGGATCCGGAAACACCATATATTTT. Protein product: CASSSKPGQGSGNTIYF.

The chain couples TRBV7-2 to TRBJ2-7; possibly TRBD1 for D (6 bases). V lost 1 base, J lost 0 bases, and 10 bases lay in between. CDR1 and CDR2 (germline): SGHTA, FQGNSA. There are 15 residues in the CDR3. The CDR3 sequence is CASSLVQGSSYEQYF. The DNA of the CDR3 is TGTGCCAGCAGCTTAGTACAGGGTAGCTCCTACGAGCAGTACTTC.

The J gene is TRBJ1-4, the V gene TRBV4-1, with TRBD1 as a possible D gene (6 bases). The V and J ends lost 3 bases and 6 bases respectively, with 20 bases between them. The length of the CDR3 is 17 residues. Per the germline V gene, CDR1 is MGHRA and CDR2 is YSYEKL. The CDR3 DNA reads as TGCGCCAGCAGCCACCCACTCACAGGGAGAGTGGATGAAAAACTGTTTTTT. Translated: CASSHPLTGRVDEKLFF.

The chain employs TRBV28 and TRBJ1-5; 8 nucleotides align to TRBD1. The CDR3 runs 17 residues. V lost 2 bases to trimming and J lost 3 bases; unmatched junction nucleotides: 9. Germline values: CDR1 MDHEN, CDR2 SYDVKM. The CDR3 loop reads CASSLLRQGSFNQPQHF. The CDR3 region has the DNA TGTGCCAGCAGTTTACTACGACAGGGGTCATTCAATCAGCCCCAGCATTTT.

This rearrangement joins TRBV6-1 to TRBJ1-1; possible D gene TRBD1, 6 bases. Deletions cut 8 bases from V and 1 base from J, with 14 bases between. The CDR3 has 14 residues. CDR1 MNHNS and CDR2 SASEGT come from the germline V gene. The CDR3 nucleotides read TGTGCCAGCGCCAGACAGGCGGGGAACACTGAAGCTTTCTTT. The encoded protein is CASARQAGNTEAFF.

The rearrangement uses TRBV6-4 and TRBJ2-7; 8 bases are a match to TRBD2. The junction had 3 bases not matched to a gene; V was cut back by 0 bases and J by 2 bases. The CDR3 length is 15 residues. CDR1 is MRHNA, CDR2 SNTAGT, per germline. This chain's CDR3 is CASSDSAGGTYEQYF. CDR3 DNA sequence: TGTGCCAGCAGTGACTCTGCGGGAGGAACCTACGAGCAGTACTTC.

The rearrangement links TRBV5-1 to TRBJ2-1, with D possibly TRBD2 on 6 matching bases. Deletions cut 1 base from V and 3 bases from J, with 17 bases between. Per germline, CDR1 SGHRS and CDR2 YFSETQ. The CDR3 covers 17 residues. The CDR3 reads CASSLKYMGGIYNEQFF. In nucleotides, the CDR3 is TGCGCCAGCAGCTTGAAGTACATGGGCGGGATCTACAATGAGCAGTTCTTC.

Concerning this clone: One end of the junction does not line up with germline, which may come from a read error. The CDR3 DNA reads as TGTGCCAGTTCCGAAGAGACACAGTACTTC. This sequence encodes CASSEETQYF. V and J are TRBV19 and TRBJ2-5; D is unclear. The CDR3 runs to 10 residues. Per the germline V gene, CDR1 is LNHDA and CDR2 is SQIVND (reference sequence).

The CDR3: CASSFRLKETQYF. CDR3 in DNA: TGTGCCAGCAGCTTCCGACTTAAAGAGACCCAGTACTTC. The rearrangement links TRBV5-4 to TRBJ2-5; D gene unclear. Germline assignment: CDR1 SGHNT and CDR2 YYREEE (reference sequence). The CDR3 covers 13 residues. Trimming took off 2 bases at V and 3 bases at J, with 8 bases between the two ends.

The rearrangement links TRBV5-4 to TRBJ1-5, with D perhaps matching TRBD1 (6 bases). Germline CDR1 reads SGHNT; CDR2 reads YYREEE (reference sequence). The CDR3 runs 15 residues. Trimming removed 3 bases from V and 1 base from J, with 11 bases in between. The CDR3 here is CASSSGGLSNQPQHF. The CDR3 nucleotides read TGTGCCAGCAGCTCCGGGGGGCTCAGCAATCAGCCCCAGCATTTT. Variable domain in full (rest from reference TRBV5-4 and TRBJ1-5): ETGVTQSPTHLIKTRGQQVTLRCSSQSGHNTVSWYQQALGQGPQFIFQYYREEENGRGNFPPRFSGLQFPNYSSELNVNALELDDSALYLCASSSGGLSNQPQHFGDGTRLSIL.

The V gene is TRBV29-1, the J gene TRBJ2-3; D may be TRBD2 (6 bases). The CDR3 length is 14 residues. The V gene's germline CDR1 is SQVTM and CDR2 ANQGSEA. The V gene lost 4 bases and the J gene lost 3 bases, with 14 bases spanning the gap. This CDR3 is CSVAIGGSTDTQYF. CDR3 in DNA: TGCAGCGTTGCCATCGGAGGGAGTACAGATACGCAGTATTTT.

This clone has only one observation. The J gene is TRBJ2-5, the V gene TRBV27, with a tentative D call TRBD2 (5 bases). The germline gives CDR1 MNHEY, CDR2 SMNVEV (reference sequence). The CDR3 runs to 13 residues. V was pared by 3 bases and J by 5 bases, with 10 bases between. The CDR3 spells CASSFRWEETQYF. The CDR3 DNA is TGTGCCAGCAGTTTCCGTTGGGAGGAGACCCAGTACTTC.

This chain links TRBV5-6 with TRBJ2-3, with a weak D call TRBD1 (6 bases). Per the germline V gene, CDR1 is SGHDT and CDR2 is YYEEEE. The CDR3 loop spans 14 amino acids. The germline V and J ends were trimmed by 0 bases and 4 bases, with 9 bases remaining between them. The CDR3 here is CASSLARGSDTQYF. The DNA of the CDR3 is TGTGCCAGCAGCTTGGCCAGGGGTTCAGATACGCAGTATTTT.

The CDR3 region is CASSFTSAGYEQYF. CDR3 bases: TGTGCCAGCAGCTTCACTAGCGCCGGCTACGAGCAGTACTTC. The V call is TRBV7-6, the J call TRBJ2-7; 7 bases are shared with TRBD2. Germline values: CDR1 SGHVS, CDR2 FNYEAQ. V shed 3 bases and J 3 bases; nucleotides not matched to a gene: 5. CDR3 length: 14 amino acids.

The chain couples TRBV18 to TRBJ2-7, with TRBD2 identical over 9 bases. After removal of 6 bases from V and 6 bases from J, the junction contained 9 bases not matched to a gene. This CDR3 has 14 amino acids. Germline CDR1 KGHSH, CDR2 LQKENI. CDR3 DNA sequence: TGTGCCAGCTCCCCCGGGACTAGCTTTGGCGAGCAGTACTTC. Translating it yields CASSPGTSFGEQYF.

This clone was observed a few times. The chain carries TRBV28 and TRBJ1-2; TRBD1 is a possible D gene (6 bases). V was cut by 5 bases and J by 4 bases, with 11 bases left in between. Germline CDR1 is MDHEN and CDR2 is SYDVKM. The CDR3 covers 13 residues. The CDR3 sequence: CASSETGLYGYTF. The CDR3 bases are TGTGCCAGCAGTGAAACAGGGCTCTATGGCTACACCTTC.

The chain has TRBV4-1 and TRBJ2-7; TRBD2 matches at 11 bases. The germline gives CDR1 MGHRA, CDR2 YSYEKL. The CDR3 covers 15 residues. J was trimmed by 3 bases and V by 0 bases; bases with no gene match: 1. CDR3 protein: CASSQELAGVYEQYF. CDR3 DNA sequence: TGCGCCAGCAGCCAAGAACTAGCGGGGGTCTACGAGCAGTACTTC.

This rearrangement joins TRBV11-3 to TRBJ2-7; D perhaps matches TRBD1 (6 bases). V was trimmed by 4 bases and J by 0 bases, leaving 13 bases between them. Germline V gives CDR1 SGHNT, CDR2 YENEEA. The CDR3 runs to 15 residues. This CDR3 reads CASSSHRDPSYEQYF. The CDR3 DNA reads TGTGCCAGCAGCTCCCACAGGGACCCCTCCTACGAGCAGTACTTC.

This clone has only a few counts. This sequence joins TRBV27 and TRBJ1-1, with TRBD1 matching over 10 bases. Germline V CDR1 and CDR2: MNHEY, SMNVEV (reference sequence). After removal of 8 bases from V and 4 bases from J, the junction contained 7 bases not matched to a gene. The CDR3 contains 14 residues. As DNA, the CDR3 is TGTGCCAGCTTTCGACAGGGGGCTAGCACTGAAGCTTTCTTT. It yields the protein CASFRQGASTEAFF.

The chain employs TRBV6-5 and TRBJ2-7, with D possibly being TRBD1 (6 bases). The germline V gene encodes CDR1 MNHEY and CDR2 SVGAGI. There are 14 residues in the CDR3. V lost 0 bases, J lost 5 bases, and 11 bases lay in between. CDR3: CASSYSRGFHEQYF. The CDR3, as DNA: TGTGCCAGCAGTTACTCTAGGGGGTTCCACGAGCAGTACTTC.

The chain has TRBV19 and TRBJ2-2, with D maybe TRBD1 (6 bases). V lost 2 bases, J lost 4 bases, and 8 bases lay in between. CDR1 and CDR2 (germline): LNHDA, SQIVND (reference sequence). CDR3 length: 14 amino acids. CDR3 amino acids: CASSITGTTGELFF. The CDR3 coding sequence is TGTGCCAGTAGTATAACAGGGACCACCGGGGAGCTGTTTTTT.

The chain joins TRBV5-4 to TRBJ2-7, with D perhaps TRBD2 (6 bases). Trimming stripped 7 bases from V and 5 bases from J, with 16 bases between. The CDR3 spans 13 residues. Germline loops: CDR1 SGHNT, CDR2 YYREEE (reference sequence). CDR3 coding DNA: TGTGCCAGCGGCGGTGTGACTAGGGACGAGCAGTACTTC. This encodes CASGGVTRDEQYF. The whole variable domain, filled in from reference TRBV5-4 and TRBJ2-7, reads ETGVTQSPTHLIKTRGQQVTLRCSSQSGHNTVSWYQQALGQGPQFIFQYYREEENGRGNFPPRFSGLQFPNYSSELNVNALELDDSALYLCASGGVTRDEQYFGPGTRLTVT.